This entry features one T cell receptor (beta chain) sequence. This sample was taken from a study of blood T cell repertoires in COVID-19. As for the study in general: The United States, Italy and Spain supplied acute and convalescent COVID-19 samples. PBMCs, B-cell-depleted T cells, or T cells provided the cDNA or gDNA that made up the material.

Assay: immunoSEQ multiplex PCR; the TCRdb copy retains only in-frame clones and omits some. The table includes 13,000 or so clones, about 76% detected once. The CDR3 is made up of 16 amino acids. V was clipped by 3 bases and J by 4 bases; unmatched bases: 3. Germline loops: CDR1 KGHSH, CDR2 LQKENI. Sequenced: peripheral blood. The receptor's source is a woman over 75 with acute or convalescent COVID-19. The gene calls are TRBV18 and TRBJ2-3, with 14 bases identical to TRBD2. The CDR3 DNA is TGTGCCAGCTCACCTCGACTAGCGGGGGGGCCAGATACGCAGTATTTT. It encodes CASSPRLAGGPDTQYF.